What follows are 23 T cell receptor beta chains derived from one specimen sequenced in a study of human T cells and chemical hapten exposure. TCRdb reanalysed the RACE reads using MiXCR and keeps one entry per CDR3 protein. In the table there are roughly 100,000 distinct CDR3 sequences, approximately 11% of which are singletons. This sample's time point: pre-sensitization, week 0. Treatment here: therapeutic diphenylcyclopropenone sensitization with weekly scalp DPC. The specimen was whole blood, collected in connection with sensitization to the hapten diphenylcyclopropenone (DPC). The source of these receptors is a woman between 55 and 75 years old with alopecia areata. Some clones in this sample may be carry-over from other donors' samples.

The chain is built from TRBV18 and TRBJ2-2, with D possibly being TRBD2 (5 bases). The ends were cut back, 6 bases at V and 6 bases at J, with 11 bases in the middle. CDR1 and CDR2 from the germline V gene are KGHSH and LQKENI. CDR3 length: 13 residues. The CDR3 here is CASSSRDPGELFF. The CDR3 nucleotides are TGTGCCAGCTCTTCACGGGATCCCGGGGAGCTGTTTTTT.

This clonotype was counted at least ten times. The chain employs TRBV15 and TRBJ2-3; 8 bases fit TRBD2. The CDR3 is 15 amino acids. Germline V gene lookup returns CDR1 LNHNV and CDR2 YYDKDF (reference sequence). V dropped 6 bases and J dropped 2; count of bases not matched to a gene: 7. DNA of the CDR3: TGTGCCACCAGGGTTGAGCGGGGGTACACAGATACGCAGTATTTT. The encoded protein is CATRVERGYTDTQYF.

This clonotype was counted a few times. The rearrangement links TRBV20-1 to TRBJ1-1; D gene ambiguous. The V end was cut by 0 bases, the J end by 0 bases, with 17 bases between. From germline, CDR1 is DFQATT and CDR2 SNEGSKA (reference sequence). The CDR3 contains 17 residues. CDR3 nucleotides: TGCAGTGCTAGAGATCTGGGAAAAGGCCCTTTGAACACTGAAGCTTTCTTT. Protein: CSARDLGKGPLNTEAFF.

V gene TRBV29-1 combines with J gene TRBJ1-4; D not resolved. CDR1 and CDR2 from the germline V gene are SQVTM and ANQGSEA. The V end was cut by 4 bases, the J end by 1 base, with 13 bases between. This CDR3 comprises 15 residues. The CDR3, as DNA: TGCAGCGTTGGGGAGGGAGGAGTAACTAATGAAAAACTGTTTTTT. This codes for CSVGEGGVTNEKLFF.

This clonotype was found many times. Here the CDR3 reads CASSVQGPDTEAFF. As DNA, the CDR3 is TGTGCCAGCAGCGTCCAGGGTCCGGACACTGAAGCTTTCTTT. The V call is TRBV7-3, the J call TRBJ1-1, with D perhaps matching TRBD1 (5 bases). Trimming removed 5 bases from V and 3 bases from J, with 13 bases in between. CDR1 and CDR2 (germline): SGHTA, FQGTGA. The CDR3 is made up of 14 amino acids.

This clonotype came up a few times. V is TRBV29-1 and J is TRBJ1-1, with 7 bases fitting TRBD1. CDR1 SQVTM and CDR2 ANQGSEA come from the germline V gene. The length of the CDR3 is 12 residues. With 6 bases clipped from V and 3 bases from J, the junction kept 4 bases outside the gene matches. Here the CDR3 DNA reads TGCAGCGTGGACAGGTCGTACACTGAAGCTTTCTTT. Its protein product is CSVDRSYTEAFF.

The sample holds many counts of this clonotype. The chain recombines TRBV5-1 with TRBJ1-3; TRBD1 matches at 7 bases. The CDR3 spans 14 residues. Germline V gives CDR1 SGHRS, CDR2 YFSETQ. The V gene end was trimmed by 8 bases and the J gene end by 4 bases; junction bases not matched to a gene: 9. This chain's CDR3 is CASRDRAGGNTIYF. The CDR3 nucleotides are TGCGCCAGTAGAGACAGGGCTGGAGGAAACACCATATATTTT.

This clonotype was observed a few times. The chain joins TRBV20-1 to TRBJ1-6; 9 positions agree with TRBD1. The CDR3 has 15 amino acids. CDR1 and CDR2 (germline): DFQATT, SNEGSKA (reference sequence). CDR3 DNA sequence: TGCAGCGACGGACAGGGGCTGGGCTTGCATTCACCCCTCCACTTT. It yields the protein CSDGQGLGLHSPLHF.

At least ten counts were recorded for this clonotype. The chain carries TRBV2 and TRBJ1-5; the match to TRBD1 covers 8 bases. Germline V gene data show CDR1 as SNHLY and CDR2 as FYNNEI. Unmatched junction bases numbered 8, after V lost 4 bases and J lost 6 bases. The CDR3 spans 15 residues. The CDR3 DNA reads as TGTGCCAGCAGTGCTGGACAGGGTGGGAGTCAGCCCCAGCATTTT. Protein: CASSAGQGGSQPQHF.

The CDR3 nucleotides read TGTGCCAGCAGCTGGAGTGATTTGGATGGCTACACCTTC. Its protein product is CASSWSDLDGYTF. The V gene is TRBV9, the J gene TRBJ1-2; D gene ambiguous. Germline CDR1 is SGDLS and CDR2 is YYNGEE. The V end lost 4 bases, the J end lost 6 bases, and 13 bases lay between the germline ends. The CDR3 is 13 amino acids. The complete variable domain, with remaining parts taken from reference TRBV9 and TRBJ1-2, reads DSGVTQTPKHLITATGQRVTLRCSPRSGDLSVYWYQQSLDQGLQFLIQYYNGEERAKGNILERFSAQQFPDLHSELNLSSLELGDSALYFCASSWSDLDGYTFGSGTRLTVV.

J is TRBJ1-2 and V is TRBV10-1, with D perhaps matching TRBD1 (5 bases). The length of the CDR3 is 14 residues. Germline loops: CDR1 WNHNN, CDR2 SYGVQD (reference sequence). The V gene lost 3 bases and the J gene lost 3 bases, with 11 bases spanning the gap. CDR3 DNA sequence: TGCGCCAGCAGTGAAGGACGGGGGTACTATGGCTACACCTTC. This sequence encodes CASSEGRGYYGYTF.

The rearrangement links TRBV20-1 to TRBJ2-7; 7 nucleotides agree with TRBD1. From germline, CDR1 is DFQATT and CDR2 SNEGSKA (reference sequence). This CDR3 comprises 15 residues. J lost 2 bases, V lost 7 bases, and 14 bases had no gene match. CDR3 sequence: CSVPNVGGEPYEQYF. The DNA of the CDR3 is TGCAGTGTCCCAAACGTAGGGGGCGAGCCCTACGAGCAGTACTTC.

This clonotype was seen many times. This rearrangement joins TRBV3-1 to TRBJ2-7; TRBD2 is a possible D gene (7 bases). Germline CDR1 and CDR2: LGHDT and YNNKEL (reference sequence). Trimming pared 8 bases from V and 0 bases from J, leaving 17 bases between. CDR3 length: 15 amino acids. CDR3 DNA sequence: TGTGCCAGCCGGCGGGGGCCCGCCAACTCCTACGAGCAGTACTTC. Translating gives CASRRGPANSYEQYF.

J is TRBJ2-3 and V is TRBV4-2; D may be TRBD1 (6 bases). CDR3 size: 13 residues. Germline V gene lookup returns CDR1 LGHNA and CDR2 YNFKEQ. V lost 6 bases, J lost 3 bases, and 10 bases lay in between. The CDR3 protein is CASSRQVTDTQYF. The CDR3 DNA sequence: TGTGCCAGCAGTCGACAGGTTACAGATACGCAGTATTTT.

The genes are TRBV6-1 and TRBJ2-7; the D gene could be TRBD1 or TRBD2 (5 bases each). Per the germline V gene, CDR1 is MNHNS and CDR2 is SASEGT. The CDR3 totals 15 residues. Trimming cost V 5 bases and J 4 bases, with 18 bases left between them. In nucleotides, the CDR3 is TGTGCCAGCAGTAACACAGGAGGCCCATTGTACGAGCAGTACTTC. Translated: CASSNTGGPLYEQYF.

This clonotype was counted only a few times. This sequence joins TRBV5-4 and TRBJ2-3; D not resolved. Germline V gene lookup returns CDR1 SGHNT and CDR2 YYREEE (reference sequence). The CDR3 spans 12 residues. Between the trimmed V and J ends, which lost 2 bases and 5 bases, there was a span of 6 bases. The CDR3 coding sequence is TGTGCCAGCAGCTTAACCGGAGATACGCAGTATTTT. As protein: CASSLTGDTQYF. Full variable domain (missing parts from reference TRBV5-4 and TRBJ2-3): ETGVTQSPTHLIKTRGQQVTLRCSSQSGHNTVSWYQQALGQGPQFIFQYYREEENGRGNFPPRFSGLQFPNYSSELNVNALELDDSALYLCASSLTGDTQYFGPGTRLTVL.

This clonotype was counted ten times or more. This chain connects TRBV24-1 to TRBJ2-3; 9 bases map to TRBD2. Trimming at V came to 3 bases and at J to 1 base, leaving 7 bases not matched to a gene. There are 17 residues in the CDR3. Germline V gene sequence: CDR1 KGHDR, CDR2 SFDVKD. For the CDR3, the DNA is TGTGCCACCAGTGATCCAAACTCTAGCGGGGGCACAGATACGCAGTATTTT. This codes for CATSDPNSSGGTDTQYF.

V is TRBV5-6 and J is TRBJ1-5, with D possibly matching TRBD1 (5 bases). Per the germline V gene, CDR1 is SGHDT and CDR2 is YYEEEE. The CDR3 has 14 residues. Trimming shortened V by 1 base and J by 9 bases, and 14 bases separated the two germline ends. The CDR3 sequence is CASSLRGSNRPQHF. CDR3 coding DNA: TGTGCCAGCAGCTTGCGGGGGAGTAATAGGCCCCAGCATTTT.

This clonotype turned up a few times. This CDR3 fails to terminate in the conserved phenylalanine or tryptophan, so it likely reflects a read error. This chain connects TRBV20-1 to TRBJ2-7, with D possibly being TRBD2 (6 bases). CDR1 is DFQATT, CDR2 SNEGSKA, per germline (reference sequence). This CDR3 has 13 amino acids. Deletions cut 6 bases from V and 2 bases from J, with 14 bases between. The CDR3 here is CSARGRLAYEQYL. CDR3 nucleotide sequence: TGCAGTGCGCGAGGTAGACTAGCCTACGAGCAGTACCTC.

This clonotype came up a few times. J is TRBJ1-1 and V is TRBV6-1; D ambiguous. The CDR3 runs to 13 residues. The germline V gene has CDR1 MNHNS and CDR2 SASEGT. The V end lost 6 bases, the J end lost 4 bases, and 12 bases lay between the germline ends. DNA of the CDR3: TGTGCCAGCAGGGGGTCAGGTGGCACTGAAGCTTTCTTT. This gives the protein CASRGSGGTEAFF.

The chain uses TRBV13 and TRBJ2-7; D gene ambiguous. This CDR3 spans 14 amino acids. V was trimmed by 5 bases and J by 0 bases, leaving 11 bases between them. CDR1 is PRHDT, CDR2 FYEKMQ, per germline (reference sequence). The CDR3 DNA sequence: TGTGCCAGCAGCATCGAAACAAGCTCCTACGAGCAGTACTTC. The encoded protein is CASSIETSSYEQYF.

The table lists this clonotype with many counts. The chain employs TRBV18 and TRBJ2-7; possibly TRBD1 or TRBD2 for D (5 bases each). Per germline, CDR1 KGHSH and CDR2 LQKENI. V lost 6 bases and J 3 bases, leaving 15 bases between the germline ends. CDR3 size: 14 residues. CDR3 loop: CASSWDGGVYEQYF. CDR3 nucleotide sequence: TGTGCCAGCTCCTGGGACGGAGGAGTCTACGAGCAGTACTTC.

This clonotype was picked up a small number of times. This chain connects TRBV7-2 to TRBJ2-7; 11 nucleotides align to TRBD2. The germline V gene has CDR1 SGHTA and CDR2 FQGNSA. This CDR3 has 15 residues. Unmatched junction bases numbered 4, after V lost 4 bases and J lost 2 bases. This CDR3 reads CASSSSGGPTYEQYF. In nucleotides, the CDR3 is TGTGCCAGCAGCTCTAGCGGGGGGCCAACCTACGAGCAGTACTTC.